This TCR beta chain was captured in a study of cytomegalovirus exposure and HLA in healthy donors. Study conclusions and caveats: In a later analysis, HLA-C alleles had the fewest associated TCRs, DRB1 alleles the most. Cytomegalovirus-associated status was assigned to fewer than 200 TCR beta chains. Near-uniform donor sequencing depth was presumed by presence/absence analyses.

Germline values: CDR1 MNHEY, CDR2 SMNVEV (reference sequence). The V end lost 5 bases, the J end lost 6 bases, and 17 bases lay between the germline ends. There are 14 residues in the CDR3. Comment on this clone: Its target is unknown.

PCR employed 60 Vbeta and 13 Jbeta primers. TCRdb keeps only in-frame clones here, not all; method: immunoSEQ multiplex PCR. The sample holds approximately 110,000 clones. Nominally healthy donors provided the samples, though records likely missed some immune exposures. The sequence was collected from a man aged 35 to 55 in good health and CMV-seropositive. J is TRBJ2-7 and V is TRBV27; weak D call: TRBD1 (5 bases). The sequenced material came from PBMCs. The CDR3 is CASSPQGRKAEQYF. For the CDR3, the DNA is TGTGCCAGCAGTCCCCAGGGTAGAAAGGCCGAGCAGTACTTC.